Reported below is one T cell receptor (beta chain). Method: immunoSEQ multiplex PCR; TCRdb's copy keeps in-frame clones and lacks some. The repertoire consists of about 74,000 clones, with roughly 80% occurring once and the leading ten covering approximately 8.8%. The sample comes from a study of blood T cell repertoires in COVID-19. Overall study: From the United States, Italy and Spain came samples of acute and convalescent COVID-19. T cells, B-cell-depleted T cells, or PBMCs provided the cDNA or gDNA that served as material.

The clonotype was recovered from a man aged 50 to 60 with active COVID-19. Sample: peripheral blood.

CDR3: CASSLSSGSTGELFF. CDR3 DNA sequence: TGTGCCAGCAGCTTATCTAGCGGGAGCACCGGGGAGCTGTTTTTT. This chain joins TRBV7-9 and TRBJ2-2; 10 positions match TRBD2. The V gene end was trimmed by 2 bases and the J gene end by 4 bases; junction bases not matched to a gene: 1. Germline loops: CDR1 SEHNR, CDR2 FQNEAQ (reference sequence). The CDR3 is made up of 15 amino acids. The full variable domain, in which reference TRBV7-9 and TRBJ2-2 provide the parts outside the CDR3, is DTGVSQNPRHKITKRGQNVTFRCDPISEHNRLYWYRQTLGQGPEFLTYFQNEAQLEKSRLLSDRFSAERPKGSFSTLEIQRTEQGDSAMYLCASSLSSGSTGELFFGEGSRLTVL.